These T cell receptor beta chains were read from a single sample in a study of early T cells in non-severe SARS-CoV-2 infection. MiXCR was run by TCRdb on the 5' RACE reads, yielding one entry per CDR3 protein. Found here are nearly 110,000 distinct CDR3 sequences, 8.5% to 14% of them singletons; the top ten hold under 9%. Material: whole blood. The receptor set was obtained from an adult who was a healthcare worker with PCR-confirmed SARS-CoV-2 infection or an uninfected control (not recorded which). The conserved cysteine and the conserved F or W are not part of the CDR3 here.

CDR3 | J | V
ASSLAQGHSGANVLT | TRBJ2-6 | TRBV7-6
ASSRDILSNYGYT | TRBJ1-2 | TRBV6-6
ASSPHWTGPQH | TRBJ1-5 | TRBV12-3/TRBV12-4
ASSSTRDRDWQPQH | TRBJ1-5 | TRBV7-9
ASSEGLAGGPEATGELF | TRBJ2-2 | TRBV2
ASSLAPGVTDTQY | TRBJ2-3 | TRBV12-3/TRBV12-4
ASSLALDRMRSDTQY | TRBJ2-3 | TRBV7-9
ASSLQGAIGELF | TRBJ2-2 | TRBV5-6
ASSLAHHNYGYT | TRBJ1-2 | TRBV7-2
SASGVKNTEAF | TRBJ1-1 | TRBV20-1
ASSFMTSGAPGGEQY | TRBJ2-7 | TRBV5-1